These 29 T cell receptor beta chains came from one sample sequenced in a study of shared clonotypes between healthy human individuals. Profiling relied on immunoSEQ multiplex PCR, and the TCRdb table lists in-frame clones only, not all of them. The data contain some 660,000 clones, 60% to 75% of them seen just once; the ten biggest clones take up 1.5% to 2%. The sample was memory CD4+ T cells sorted from blood. Sample subset: CD45RA-negative fraction. Receptor source: a woman aged 25 to 45 in good health.

The rearrangement links TRBV27 to TRBJ2-2; D gene uncertain. This CDR3 comprises 12 residues. Per germline, CDR1 MNHEY and CDR2 SMNVEV (reference sequence). Trimming removed 7 bases from V and 6 bases from J, with 9 bases in between. In nucleotides, the CDR3 is TGTGCCAGCAAAACTACCTCCGGGGAGCTGTTTTTT. The encoded protein is CASKTTSGELFF.

The chain has TRBV11-2 and TRBJ2-3; 10 bases agree with TRBD2. With V trimmed by 5 bases and J by 3 bases, 8 bases remained unmatched. Germline V lookup: CDR1 SGHAT, CDR2 FQNNGV. The CDR3 is 16 residues long. The CDR3 sequence is CASSRRPSGRTDTQYF. CDR3 DNA sequence: TGTGCCAGCAGCAGACGGCCTAGCGGGAGAACAGATACGCAGTATTTT.

This sequence joins TRBV6-1 and TRBJ1-2; D is ambiguous. V was pared by 8 bases and J by 0 bases, with 13 bases between. The CDR3 totals 14 residues. Per germline, CDR1 MNHNS and CDR2 SASEGT. CDR3 nucleotide sequence: TGTGCCAGCCGAGATGGCGTAGCTAACTATGGCTACACCTTC. Translating gives CASRDGVANYGYTF.

CDR3 coding DNA: TGTGCCAGCAGCATTCAAGGGACAGGGGGCTTGAATACGCAGTATTTT. Its protein is CASSIQGTGGLNTQYF. The rearrangement uses TRBV27 and TRBJ2-3; 12 bases align to TRBD1. Germline V lookup: CDR1 MNHEY, CDR2 SMNVEV (reference sequence). The CDR3 is 16 residues long. V gave up 6 bases and J gave up 7 bases; unmatched junction bases: 11.

This chain joins TRBV5-1 and TRBJ1-1; no reliable D call. Germline V lookup: CDR1 SGHRS, CDR2 YFSETQ. The CDR3 extends over 13 amino acids. Trimming removed 4 bases from V and 3 bases from J, with 10 bases in between. CDR3 residues: CASSTQWDTEAFF. For the CDR3, the DNA is TGCGCCAGCAGCACGCAATGGGACACTGAAGCTTTCTTT.

The chain links TRBV27 to TRBJ1-1; TRBD1 might be the D (5 bases). In germline, CDR1 is MNHEY, CDR2 SMNVEV (reference sequence). Trimming stripped 6 bases from V and 1 base from J, with 12 bases between. CDR3 length: 14 residues. The CDR3 sequence is CASSRGDRNTEAFF. The CDR3 region has the DNA TGTGCCAGCAGCCGGGGCGACCGGAACACTGAAGCTTTCTTT.

V usage is TRBV27 and J usage is TRBJ2-2, with D unclear. CDR3 size: 13 residues. The germline gives CDR1 MNHEY, CDR2 SMNVEV (reference sequence). V gave up 6 bases and J gave up 3 bases, with 8 bases separating them. DNA for the CDR3: TGTGCCAGCAGGAAGTGGGACACCGGGGAGCTGTTTTTT. It encodes CASRKWDTGELFF.

This clone was counted between two and nine times. This chain connects TRBV9 to TRBJ2-3; possibly TRBD2 for D (5 bases). The germline V gene has CDR1 SGDLS and CDR2 YYNGEE. With 4 bases removed from V and 2 bases from J, the gap between germline ends came to 8 bases. CDR3 length equals 13 residues. The CDR3 sequence is CASSSGLTDTQYF. DNA of the CDR3: TGTGCCAGCAGCTCCGGACTCACAGATACGCAGTATTTT.

J is TRBJ1-5 and V is TRBV27, with TRBD1 as a possible D gene (6 bases). Germline CDR1 is MNHEY and CDR2 is SMNVEV (reference sequence). Trimming cost V 2 bases and J 6 bases, with 11 bases left between them. This CDR3 region has 14 residues. CDR3 sequence: CASSLRGAVQPQHF. The CDR3 bases are TGTGCCAGCAGTTTACGGGGGGCAGTTCAGCCCCAGCATTTT.

This chain connects TRBV5-5 to TRBJ2-5, with 9 positions matching TRBD2. Germline lookup yields CDR1 SGHKS and CDR2 YYEKEE (reference sequence). This CDR3 spans 14 amino acids. V gave up 3 bases and J gave up 5 bases; unmatched junction bases: 5. The CDR3 DNA sequence: TGTGCCAGCAGCTCCGGGGCGGGAGGGGAGACCCAGTACTTC. It translates to CASSSGAGGETQYF.

The DNA for the CDR3 is TGTGCCAGCAGCACCGGACTAGCGGCGAACACCGGGGAGCTGTTTTTT. Translation gives CASSTGLAANTGELFF. The rearrangement links TRBV7-6 to TRBJ2-2, with 10 bases identical to TRBD2. Per germline, CDR1 SGHVS and CDR2 FNYEAQ. The ends lost 5 bases at V and 0 bases at J; junction bases unmatched: 3. CDR3 length equals 16 residues.

In its sample, this clone was seen a few times. J is TRBJ2-7 and V is TRBV4-1, with D perhaps given as TRBD1 or TRBD2 (5 bases each). V was shortened by 5 bases and J by 4 bases, with 21 bases between the two germline ends. The CDR3 has 16 amino acids. The germline V gene has CDR1 MGHRA and CDR2 YSYEKL. CDR3 nucleotides: TGCGCCAGCAGCTCAACTGGGACGGCAAACACGTACGAGCAGTACTTC. Translation gives CASSSTGTANTYEQYF.

This chain joins TRBV6-1 and TRBJ1-2; D possibly corresponds to TRBD1 (6 bases). Trimming took 6 bases from V and 4 from J, leaving 12 bases between them. The CDR3 runs to 13 residues. Germline-derived CDR1 and CDR2 are MNHNS and SASEGT. CDR3 in amino acids: CASRTQGIYGYTF. The DNA of the CDR3 is TGTGCCAGCAGGACTCAGGGGATCTATGGCTACACCTTC.

The chain joins TRBV7-2 to TRBJ2-2; tentative D call: TRBD1 (6 bases). Germline CDR1 is SGHTA and CDR2 is FQGNSA. This CDR3 spans 15 amino acids. V lost 7 bases and J 4 bases, leaving 16 bases between the germline ends. The CDR3 reads CASTLPGHLTGELFF. As DNA, the CDR3 is TGTGCCAGCACCCTTCCGGGACATCTCACCGGGGAGCTGTTTTTT.

The V call is TRBV2, the J call TRBJ2-1; 13 bases agree with TRBD2. This CDR3 contains 14 residues. The ends lost 7 bases at V and 6 bases at J; junction bases unmatched: 3. Germline V gene sequence: CDR1 SNHLY, CDR2 FYNNEI. DNA for the CDR3: TGTGCCAGCAAGGGACTAGCGGGGATCAATGAGCAGTTCTTC. It encodes CASKGLAGINEQFF.

The rearrangement joins TRBV28 to TRBJ2-7; D possibly corresponds to TRBD2 (6 bases). V shed 5 bases and J shed 3 bases, with 14 bases lying between them. CDR1 and CDR2 (germline): MDHEN, SYDVKM. CDR3 length: 14 residues. The chain's CDR3 is CASSPYQRVYEQYF. The CDR3 region has the DNA TGTGCCAGCAGTCCCTACCAGCGGGTCTACGAGCAGTACTTC.

This chain uses TRBV5-1 with TRBJ2-4, with D perhaps matching TRBD1 or TRBD2 (5 bases each). V was clipped by 3 bases and J by 2 bases, with 12 bases between them. CDR3 length: 15 amino acids. The germline CDR1 and CDR2 sequences are SGHRS and YFSETQ. For the CDR3, the DNA is TGCGCCAGCAGCTCAGCCCCGGGGCCCAAAAACATTCAGTACTTC. It yields the protein CASSSAPGPKNIQYF. Combining the CDR3 with reference TRBV5-1 and TRBJ2-4 gives the whole variable domain KAGVTQTPRYLIKTRGQQVTLSCSPISGHRSVSWYQQTPGQGLQFLFEYFSETQRNKGNFPGRFSGRQFSNSRSEMNVSTLELGDSALYLCASSSAPGPKNIQYFGAGTRLSVL.

The chain is built from TRBV19 and TRBJ1-5, with a weak D call TRBD1 (6 bases). CDR1 is LNHDA, CDR2 SQIVND, per germline (reference sequence). CDR3 size: 16 residues. The ends were cut back, 5 bases at V and 0 bases at J, with 14 bases in the middle. The chain's CDR3 is CASSSRRDTSNQPQHF. Here the CDR3 DNA reads TGTGCCAGTAGTTCCCGAAGGGACACTAGCAATCAGCCCCAGCATTTT.

A remark on this clone: Other nucleotide sequences in the sample specify the same CDR3. CDR3 region: CASRPGTDGNTIYF. In DNA, the CDR3 is TGCGCCAGCAGACCCGGGACAGACGGAAACACCATATATTTT. The V and J genes are TRBV5-1 and TRBJ1-3; 7 bases are shared with TRBD1. The length of the CDR3 is 14 residues. Germline V CDR1 and CDR2: SGHRS, YFSETQ. The V segment lost 5 bases and the J segment 4 bases; nucleotides outside the gene matches: 6.

This clone was counted once. The chain combines TRBV7-9 with TRBJ2-1; a weak D match, TRBD2 (6 bases). The germline V and J ends were trimmed by 4 bases and 4 bases, with 17 bases remaining between them. Germline loops: CDR1 SEHNR, CDR2 FQNEAQ (reference sequence). CDR3 length: 16 amino acids. The CDR3 reads CASSSPGASVYNEQFF. The CDR3 DNA reads as TGTGCCAGCAGCTCCCCCGGTGCTAGCGTATACAATGAGCAGTTCTTC.

This sequence joins TRBV5-1 and TRBJ2-1, with 11 bases that match TRBD2. Trimming removed 4 bases from V and 4 bases from J; junction bases left unmatched: 10. The CDR3 spans 17 residues. Per the germline V gene, CDR1 is SGHRS and CDR2 is YFSETQ. The chain's CDR3 is CASSHGTSGYRYNEQFF. In DNA form, the CDR3 reads TGCGCCAGCAGCCACGGGACTAGCGGTTACCGTTACAATGAGCAGTTCTTC.

This CDR3 reads CASSLAGTRNNEQFF. The DNA of the CDR3 is TGTGCCAGCAGTTTAGCAGGGACTAGAAACAATGAGCAGTTCTTC. The gene calls are TRBV28 and TRBJ2-1, with 8 bases aligning to TRBD2. This CDR3 comprises 15 residues. Germline CDR1 MDHEN, CDR2 SYDVKM. V shed 2 bases, J shed 5 bases, and the junction held 5 bases outside the gene matches.

The chain carries TRBV7-7 and TRBJ2-5; 7 bases are a match to TRBD1. This CDR3 is 14 amino acids long. The V segment lost 5 bases and the J segment 4 bases; nucleotides outside the gene matches: 7. The germline gives CDR1 SSHAT, CDR2 FNYEAQ (reference sequence). The CDR3 loop is CASSPTGSGETQYF. CDR3 nucleotide sequence: TGTGCCAGCAGCCCGACAGGGTCAGGAGAGACCCAGTACTTC.

V usage is TRBV4-1 and J usage is TRBJ1-6; 8 bases are a match to TRBD1. The CDR3 consists of 15 residues. In germline, CDR1 is MGHRA, CDR2 YSYEKL. The junction had 7 bases not matched to a gene; V was cut back by 4 bases and J by 8 bases. The CDR3 coding sequence is TGCGCCAGCAGCCGCTTAGGACAGGGCGATTCACCCCTCCACTTT. Protein sequence: CASSRLGQGDSPLHF.

The chain carries TRBV5-4 and TRBJ2-7, with 8 bases fitting TRBD1. V was pared by 4 bases and J by 0 bases, with 12 bases of the junction left unmatched. Germline lookup yields CDR1 SGHNT and CDR2 YYREEE (reference sequence). The CDR3 is 17 residues long. The CDR3 reads CASSQDSRGQGSYEQYF. The CDR3 DNA follows: TGTGCCAGCAGCCAAGATTCGAGAGGACAGGGCTCCTACGAGCAGTACTTC.

The V call is TRBV11-2, the J call TRBJ2-2; 8 bases agree with TRBD2. The germline gives CDR1 SGHAT, CDR2 FQNNGV. Trimming cost V 5 bases and J 1 base; bases outside gene matches: 12. This CDR3 comprises 18 residues. CDR3 sequence: CASSQEGSGTVNTGELFF. In nucleotides, the CDR3 is TGTGCCAGCAGCCAAGAGGGTAGCGGGACGGTGAACACCGGGGAGCTGTTTTTT.

This chain links TRBV11-2 with TRBJ2-2; D tentatively reads TRBD1 or TRBD2 (5 bases each). CDR1 and CDR2 from the germline V gene are SGHAT and FQNNGV. The CDR3 loop spans 15 amino acids. Between the trimmed V and J ends, which lost 7 bases and 6 bases, there was a span of 18 bases. CDR3 loop: CASTPREGSPGELFF. The DNA of the CDR3 is TGTGCCAGCACCCCCCGCGAGGGGAGCCCCGGGGAGCTGTTTTTT.

To note about this clone: The same CDR3 is also encoded by other DNA sequences in this sample. The CDR3 nucleotides are TGTGCCAGCAGCTTGGGTAGGGGTGGCTACACCTTC. Translation gives CASSLGRGGYTF. The chain employs TRBV5-4 and TRBJ1-2; D possibly corresponds to TRBD1 (5 bases). This CDR3 region has 12 residues. Trimming shortened V by 0 bases and J by 7 bases, and 7 bases separated the two germline ends. CDR1 is SGHNT and CDR2 is YYREEE in the germline V gene (reference sequence).

With respect to this clone: At the DNA level, this CDR3 is encoded by other sequences in the same sample as well. The chain links TRBV5-1 to TRBJ1-2; no clear D. Germline V CDR1 and CDR2: SGHRS, YFSETQ. This CDR3 comprises 14 residues. With 0 bases removed from V and 1 base from J, the gap between germline ends came to 7 bases. The CDR3 DNA reads TGCGCCAGCAGCTTGGCCCCGGGTAACTATGGCTACACCTTC. This sequence encodes CASSLAPGNYGYTF.